The rows below give T cell receptor beta chains drawn from one sample of a study of CD8 T cells in Susac syndrome. In TCRdb, the immunoSEQ multiplex PCR reads were re-called with MiXCR into one record per CDR3 protein. The repertoire includes 210,000 or so distinct CDR3 sequences, around 90% of them detected once, and around 0.14% sits in the top ten. Sequenced input: CD8+ T cells from PBMCs. Every receptor here comes from a human donor with multiple sclerosis. The CDR3 runs from the conserved cysteine through the conserved F or W. The D gene is left open where the match is weak. The size entry is marked missing in some rows and otherwise reads once, few, many or a size class.

V gene	clone size	D gene	J gene	CDR3 protein	CDR3 DNA
TRBV5-1	-	-	TRBJ1-2	CASSLTTAESYGYTF	TGCGCCAGCAGCTTGACGACGGCAGAGAGTTATGGCTACACCTTC
TRBV27	few	-	TRBJ1-3	CASSSPESGNTIYF	TGTGCCAGCAGTTCCCCCGAATCTGGAAACACCATATATTTT
TRBV27	-	-	TRBJ1-2	CASSPGTGPDGYTF	TGTGCCAGCAGTCCCGGGACCGGGCCCGATGGCTACACCTTC
TRBV7-9	-	TRBD1	TRBJ2-5	CASSFPQGAPKETQYF	TGTGCCAGCAGCTTCCCGCAGGGGGCACCGAAAGAGACCCAGTACTTC
TRBV7-9	-	TRBD2	TRBJ2-3	CASSLVFSGGTDTQYF	TGTGCCAGCAGCTTAGTGTTCAGCGGGGGCACAGATACGCAGTATTTT
TRBV2	-	-	TRBJ2-3	CASFMPTTDTQYF	TGTGCCAGCTTCATGCCCACGACGGATACGCAGTATTTT
TRBV7-2	-	-	TRBJ2-1	CASSSVTGNEQFF	TGTGCCAGCAGCTCAGTGACCGGCAATGAGCAGTTCTTC
TRBV13	-	TRBD1	TRBJ2-3	CASSLALTGPTPRADTQYF	TGTGCCAGCAGCTTAGCCTTGACAGGGCCCACCCCGCGGGCAGATACGCAGTATTTT
TRBV28	-	-	TRBJ1-1	CASSRMRTEAFF	TGTGCCAGCAGTCGAATGAGGACTGAAGCTTTCTTT
TRBV20-1	-	-	TRBJ1-5	CSARVSSNQPQHF	TGCAGTGCTAGAGTGTCCAGCAATCAGCCCCAGCATTTT
TRBV9	-	TRBD2	TRBJ2-1	CASSVDGGGSYNEQFF	TGTGCCAGCAGCGTAGATGGGGGGGGGTCCTACAATGAGCAGTTCTTC
TRBV10-3	-	-	TRBJ1-3	CAISDPRASSGNTIYF	TGTGCCATCAGTGACCCAAGGGCCAGCTCTGGAAACACCATATATTTT